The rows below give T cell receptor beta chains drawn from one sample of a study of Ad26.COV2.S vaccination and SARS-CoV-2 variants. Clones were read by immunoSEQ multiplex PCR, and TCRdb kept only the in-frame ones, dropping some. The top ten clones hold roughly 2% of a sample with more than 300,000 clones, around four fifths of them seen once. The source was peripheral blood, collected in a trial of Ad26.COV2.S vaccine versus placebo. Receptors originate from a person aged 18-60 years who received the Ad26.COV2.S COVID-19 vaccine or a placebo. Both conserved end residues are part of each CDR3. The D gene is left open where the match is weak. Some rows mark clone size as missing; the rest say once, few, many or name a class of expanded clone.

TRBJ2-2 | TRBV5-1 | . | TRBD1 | CASSWGQLSNTGELFF | TGCGCCAGCAGCTGGGGACAGCTTTCGAACACCGGGGAGCTGTTTTTT
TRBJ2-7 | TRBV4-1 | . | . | CASSLVSGVKSYEQYF | TGCGCCAGCAGCCTCGTGTCAGGGGTAAAGTCCTACGAGCAGTACTTC
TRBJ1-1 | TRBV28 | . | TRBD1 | CASSLQGAEAFF | TGTGCCAGCAGTCTTCAGGGGGCTGAAGCTTTCTTT
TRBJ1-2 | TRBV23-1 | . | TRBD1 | CASSPLRGLPNYGYTF | TGCGCCAGCAGTCCGTTGAGGGGGCTCCCTAACTATGGCTACACCTTC
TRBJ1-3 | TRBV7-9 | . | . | CASSLEGNTIYF | TGTGCCAGCAGCTTAGAGGGAAACACCATATATTTT
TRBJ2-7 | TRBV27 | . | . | CASGNGPVRYEQYF | TGTGCCAGCGGTAACGGGCCCGTTAGGTACGAGCAGTACTTC
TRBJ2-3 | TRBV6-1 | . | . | CASSDLGTSTDTQYF | TGTGCCAGCAGTGATTTGGGAACTAGCACAGATACGCAGTATTTT
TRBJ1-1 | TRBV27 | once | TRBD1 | CASSLSGTGGMAFF | TGTGCCAGCAGTTTATCCGGTACAGGGGGCATGGCTTTCTTT
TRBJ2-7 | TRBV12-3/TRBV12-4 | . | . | CASSLVGNEQYF | TGTGCCAGCAGTTTAGTGGGAAACGAGCAGTACTTC
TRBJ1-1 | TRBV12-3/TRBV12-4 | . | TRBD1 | CASNPTGGTEAFF | TGTGCCAGCAACCCGACAGGGGGCACTGAAGCTTTCTTT
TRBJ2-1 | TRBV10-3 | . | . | CAISEFERSSYNEQFF | TGTGCCATCAGTGAGTTTGAACGGAGCTCCTACAATGAGCAGTTCTTC
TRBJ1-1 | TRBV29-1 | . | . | CSVEGPTEAFF | TGCAGCGTTGAGGGTCCCACTGAAGCTTTCTTT
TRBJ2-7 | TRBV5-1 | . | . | CASSPAGPSSYEQYF | TGCGCCAGCAGCCCTGCGGGGCCGAGCTCCTACGAGCAGTACTTC
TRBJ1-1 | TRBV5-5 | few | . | CASSLATGEYEAFF | TGTGCCAGCAGCTTGGCGACAGGAGAATATGAAGCTTTCTTT
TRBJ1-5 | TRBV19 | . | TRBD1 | CASSPDRGRDQPQHF | TGTGCCAGTAGCCCGGACAGGGGGCGCGATCAGCCCCAGCATTTT
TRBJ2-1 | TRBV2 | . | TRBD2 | CASPREVAGGSSYNEQFF | TGTGCCAGCCCCAGGGAGGTAGCGGGGGGGAGCTCCTACAATGAGCAGTTCTTC
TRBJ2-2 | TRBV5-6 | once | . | CASRLTGTGELFF | TGTGCCAGCAGACTTACAGGGACCGGGGAGCTGTTTTTT
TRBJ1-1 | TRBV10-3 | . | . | CAISESTERRNTEAFF | TGTGCCATCAGTGAGTCGACGGAGCGCAGGAACACTGAAGCTTTCTTT
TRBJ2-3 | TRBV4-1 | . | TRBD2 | CASSPGLAVTDTQYF | TGCGCCAGCAGTCCTGGACTAGCGGTCACAGATACGCAGTATTTT
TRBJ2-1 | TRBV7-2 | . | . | CATLRGASYNEQFF | TGTGCCACTCTAAGGGGGGCGTCCTACAATGAGCAGTTCTTC
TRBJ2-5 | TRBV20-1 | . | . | CSATLKETQYF | TGCAGTGCTACCCTGAAAGAGACCCAGTACTTC
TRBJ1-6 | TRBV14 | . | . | CASSQVFAHSPLHF | TGTGCCAGCAGCCAAGTATTCGCCCATTCACCCCTCCACTTT
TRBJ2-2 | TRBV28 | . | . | CASSFRGGADTGELFF | TGTGCCAGCAGCTTTAGAGGGGGGGCGGACACCGGGGAGCTGTTTTTT
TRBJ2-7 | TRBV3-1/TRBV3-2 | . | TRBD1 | CASSPTGLSYEQYF | TGTGCCAGCAGCCCGACAGGGCTGAGTTACGAGCAGTACTTC
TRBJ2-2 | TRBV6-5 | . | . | CASIITGLASGELFF | TGTGCCAGCATAATTACCGGCCTAGCCTCCGGGGAGCTGTTTTTT
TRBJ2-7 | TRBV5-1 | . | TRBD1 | CASSSGQVPKYEQYF | TGCGCCAGCAGCTCGGGACAGGTCCCCAAGTACGAGCAGTACTTC
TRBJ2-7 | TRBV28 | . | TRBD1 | CASSRSMTGGVQYF | TGTGCCAGCAGTCGATCTATGACAGGGGGTGTGCAGTACTTC
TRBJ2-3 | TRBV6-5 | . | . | CASSSGLHTDTQYF | TGTGCCAGCAGTTCTGGACTCCACACAGATACGCAGTATTTT
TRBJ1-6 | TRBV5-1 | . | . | CASSKTGDSPLHF | TGCGCCAGCTCTAAGACAGGAGATTCACCCCTCCACTTT
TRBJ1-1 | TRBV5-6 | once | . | CASSLDMGAAEAFF | TGTGCCAGCAGCTTGGATATGGGGGCGGCTGAAGCTTTCTTT
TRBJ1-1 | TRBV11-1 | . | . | CASSVRFGSAFF | TGTGCCAGCAGCGTTCGATTCGGGTCAGCTTTCTTT
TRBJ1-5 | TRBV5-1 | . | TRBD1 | CASSFGTGNQPQHF | TGCGCCAGCAGCTTCGGGACAGGGAATCAGCCCCAGCATTTT
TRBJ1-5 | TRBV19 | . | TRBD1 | CASSVTGGFDQPQHF | TGTGCCAGTAGTGTGACAGGGGGGTTTGATCAGCCCCAGCATTTT
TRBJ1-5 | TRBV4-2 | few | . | CASSQGDGGISPQHF | TGTGCCAGCAGCCAAGGGGACGGAGGAATTTCGCCCCAGCATTTT
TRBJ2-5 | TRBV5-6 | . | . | CASSLALEGGQETQYF | TGTGCCAGCAGCTTGGCCCTCGAAGGCGGCCAAGAGACCCAGTACTTC
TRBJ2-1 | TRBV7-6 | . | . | CASSLKGPNNEQFF | TGTGCCAGCAGCTTGAAGGGACCGAACAATGAGCAGTTCTTC
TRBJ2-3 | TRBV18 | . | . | CASSPIGQGDHTDTQYF | TGTGCCAGCTCACCAATCGGCCAGGGAGATCACACAGATACGCAGTATTTT
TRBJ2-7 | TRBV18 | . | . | CASSPLSGRQNEQYF | TGTGCCAGCTCACCATTGTCCGGTAGACAAAACGAGCAGTACTTC
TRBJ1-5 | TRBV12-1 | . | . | CASSPRTGGYSGNQPQHF | TGTGCCAGCAGCCCAAGGACAGGGGGATATAGCGGCAATCAGCCCCAGCATTTT
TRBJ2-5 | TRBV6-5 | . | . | CASTRAAQETQYF | TGTGCCAGCACCAGGGCCGCCCAAGAGACCCAGTACTTC
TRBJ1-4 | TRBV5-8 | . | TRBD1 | CASSLDARGINEKLFF | TGTGCCAGCAGCTTGGACGCCAGGGGGATTAATGAAAAACTGTTTTTT
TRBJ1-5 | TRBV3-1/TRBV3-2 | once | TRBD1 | CASSQGPGQGDRGNQPQHF | TGTGCCAGCAGCCAAGGGCCGGGACAGGGGGATCGTGGCAATCAGCCCCAGCATTTT
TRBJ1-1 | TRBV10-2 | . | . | CATAAGANTEAFF | TGCGCCACAGCGGCAGGGGCTAACACTGAAGCTTTCTTT
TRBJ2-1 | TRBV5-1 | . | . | CASSEGPGDEQFF | TGCGCCAGCAGCGAGGGGCCAGGGGATGAGCAGTTCTTC
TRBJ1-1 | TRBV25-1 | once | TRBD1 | CASSEPGQSRPEAFF | TGTGCCAGCAGTGAGCCGGGACAGAGTCGGCCTGAAGCTTTCTTT